The 3 T cell receptor beta chains listed next were all sequenced from one sample in a study of Ad26.COV2.S vaccination and SARS-CoV-2 variants. Regarding treatment: some 19 received Ad26.COV2.S at low or high dose, single or two shots; roughly five received placebo; per-sample allocation not given. Samples came from day 63 after the first vaccine or placebo injection. Measured with immunoSEQ multiplex PCR; TCRdb has only the in-frame clones, and not every one. Of 360,000 or so clones listed, around 89% were seen once; the top ten hold 1.5% to 2%. The specimen was peripheral blood, collected in a trial of Ad26.COV2.S vaccine versus placebo. The origin of the receptors is a person aged 18-65 years who received the Ad26.COV2.S COVID-19 vaccine or a placebo.

This sequence joins TRBV11-2 and TRBJ2-4; D is possibly TRBD1 or TRBD2 (6 bases each). The CDR3 extends over 16 amino acids. In germline, CDR1 is SGHAT, CDR2 FQNNGV. The V end was cut by 5 bases, the J end by 2 bases, with 16 bases between. This CDR3 is CASSRPGGGPKNIQYF. CDR3 bases: TGTGCCAGCAGCCGACCTGGAGGGGGACCCAAAAACATTCAGTACTTC. Full variable domain (outside the CDR3, taken from reference TRBV11-2 and TRBJ2-4): EAGVAQSPRYKIIEKRQSVAFWCNPISGHATLYWYQQILGQGPKLLIQFQNNGVVDDSQLPKDRFSAERLKGVDSTLKIQPAKLEDSAVYLCASSRPGGGPKNIQYFGAGTRLSVL.

This rearrangement joins TRBV27 to TRBJ2-1; D is undetermined. The CDR3 has 14 amino acids. Germline-derived CDR1 and CDR2 are MNHEY and SMNVEV (reference sequence). V was cut by 10 bases and J by 4 bases, with 17 bases left in between. The CDR3 here is CATSTASPYNEQFF. The CDR3 DNA follows: TGTGCCACGTCGACGGCCAGTCCGTACAATGAGCAGTTCTTC.

The V gene is TRBV5-1, the J gene TRBJ2-7; no definite D call. The CDR3 runs 14 residues. V was trimmed by 0 bases and J by 3 bases, leaving 10 bases between them. The germline CDR1 and CDR2 sequences are SGHRS and YFSETQ. The CDR3: CASSLVDPDYEQYF. The CDR3 DNA is TGCGCCAGCAGCTTGGTTGACCCCGACTACGAGCAGTACTTC.